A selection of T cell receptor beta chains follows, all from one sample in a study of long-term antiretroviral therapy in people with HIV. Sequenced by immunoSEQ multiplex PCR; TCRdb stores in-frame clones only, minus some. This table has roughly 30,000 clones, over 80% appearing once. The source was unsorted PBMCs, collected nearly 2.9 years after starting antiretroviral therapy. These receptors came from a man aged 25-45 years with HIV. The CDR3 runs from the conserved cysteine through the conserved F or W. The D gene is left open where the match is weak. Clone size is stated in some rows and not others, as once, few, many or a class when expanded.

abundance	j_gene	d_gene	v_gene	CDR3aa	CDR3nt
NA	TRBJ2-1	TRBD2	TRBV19	CASKLTTSGRGTYNEQFF	TGTGCCAGTAAGTTGACGACTAGCGGGAGGGGGACCTACAATGAGCAGTTCTTC
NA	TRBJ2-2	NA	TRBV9	CASSVDPVNTGELFF	TGTGCCAGCAGCGTAGACCCAGTGAACACCGGGGAGCTGTTTTTT
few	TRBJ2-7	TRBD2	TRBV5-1	CASSFSGRDYEQYF	TGCGCCAGCAGCTTTAGCGGGAGGGACTACGAGCAGTACTTC
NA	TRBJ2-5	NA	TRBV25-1	CASSEYGTQYF	TGTGCCAGCAGTGAATATGGGACCCAGTACTTC
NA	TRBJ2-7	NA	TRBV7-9	CASSLGSGTDYEQYF	TGTGCCAGCAGCTTAGGTTCCGGGACTGACTACGAGCAGTACTTC
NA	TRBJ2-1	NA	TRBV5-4	CASSESNNGYNEQFF	TGTGCCAGCAGCGAGAGCAATAATGGATACAATGAGCAGTTCTTC
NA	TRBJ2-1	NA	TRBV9	CASSVVAGANEQFF	TGTGCCAGCAGCGTAGTGGCAGGGGCCAATGAGCAGTTCTTC
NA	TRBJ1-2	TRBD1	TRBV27	CASSFGDSLYGYTF	TGTGCCAGCAGTTTCGGGGACAGCCTCTATGGCTACACCTTC
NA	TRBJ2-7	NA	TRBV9	CASSVGDSSYEQYF	TGTGCCAGCAGCGTAGGGGACTCCTCCTACGAGCAGTACTTC
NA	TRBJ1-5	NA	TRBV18	CASSPGQTSGNQPQHF	TGTGCCAGCTCACCTGGACAGACTAGTGGCAATCAGCCCCAGCATTTT
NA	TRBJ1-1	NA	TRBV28	CASSFGESQSDAEAFF	TGTGCCAGCAGTTTTGGTGAATCCCAGTCGGACGCTGAAGCTTTCTTT
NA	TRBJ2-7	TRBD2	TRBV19	CASSMRGAFYEQYF	TGTGCCAGTAGTATGCGGGGGGCCTTCTACGAGCAGTACTTC
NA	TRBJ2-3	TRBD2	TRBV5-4	CASSSIRTSRTDTQYF	TGTGCCAGCAGCTCGATAAGGACTAGCCGCACAGATACGCAGTATTTT
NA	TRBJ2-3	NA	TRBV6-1	CASSAGGGTQYF	TGTGCCAGCAGTGCCGGAGGTGGGACGCAGTATTTT
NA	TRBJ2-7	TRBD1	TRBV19	CASSIQGASYEQYF	TGTGCCAGTAGTATTCAGGGGGCCTCCTACGAGCAGTACTTC
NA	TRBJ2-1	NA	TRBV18	CASSPRVGGGNEQFF	TGTGCCAGCTCACCACGGGTCGGTGGGGGGAATGAGCAGTTCTTC
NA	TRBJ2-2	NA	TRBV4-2	CASSQRSEGTGELFF	TGTGCCAGCAGCCAACGGAGCGAGGGCACCGGGGAGCTGTTTTTT
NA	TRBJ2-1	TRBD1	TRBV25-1	CASRGQGYYNEQFF	TGTGCCAGTCGCGGACAGGGGTACTACAATGAGCAGTTCTTC
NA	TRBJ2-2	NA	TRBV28	CASSPGRRWTGELFF	TGTGCCAGCAGCCCCGGCAGGAGGTGGACCGGGGAGCTGTTTTTT
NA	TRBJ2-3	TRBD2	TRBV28	CASSLLAGRGDTQYF	TGTGCCAGCAGTTTACTAGCGGGGCGGGGAGATACGCAGTATTTT
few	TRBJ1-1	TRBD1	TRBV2	CASSGTSGQTMNTEAFF	TGTGCCAGCAGTGGGACCTCGGGACAGACCATGAACACTGAAGCTTTCTTT
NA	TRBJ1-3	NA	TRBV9	CASSVGGYSGNTIYF	TGTGCCAGCAGCGTAGGGGGATACTCTGGAAACACCATATATTTT
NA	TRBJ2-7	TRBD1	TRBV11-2	CASSPFTGGTYEQYF	TGTGCCAGCAGCCCCTTTACAGGGGGGACCTACGAGCAGTACTTC
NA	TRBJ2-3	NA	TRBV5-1	CASSLGDTTDTQYF	TGCGCCAGCAGCTTGGGGGACACCACAGATACGCAGTATTTT
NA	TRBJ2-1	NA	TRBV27	CASSLLGSQVISYNEQFF	TGTGCCAGCAGTTTATTGGGATCCCAGGTAATCTCCTACAATGAGCAGTTCTTC
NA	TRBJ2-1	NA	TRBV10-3	CAISDAITTGEQFF	TGTGCCATCAGTGATGCCATCACAACCGGTGAGCAGTTCTTC
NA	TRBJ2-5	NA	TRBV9	CASSVGHNQETQYF	TGTGCCAGCAGCGTCGGACACAACCAAGAGACCCAGTACTTC
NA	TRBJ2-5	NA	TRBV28	CASSLPGTQETQYF	TGTGCCAGCAGTTTACCCGGGACCCAAGAGACCCAGTACTTC
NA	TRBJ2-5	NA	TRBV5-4	CASSLVRQETQYF	TGTGCCAGCAGCTTGGTCCGGCAAGAGACCCAGTACTTC
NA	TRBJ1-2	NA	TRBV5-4	CASSFGVENYGYTF	TGTGCCAGCAGCTTTGGGGTCGAAAACTATGGCTACACCTTC
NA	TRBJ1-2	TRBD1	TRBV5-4	CASSPDRANYGYTF	TGTGCCAGCAGCCCCGACAGGGCAAACTATGGCTACACCTTC
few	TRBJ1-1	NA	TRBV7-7	CASSLALGSTEAFF	TGTGCTAGCAGCTTGGCCCTCGGCAGCACTGAAGCTTTCTTT
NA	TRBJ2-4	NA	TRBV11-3	CASSLGDQGGIQYF	TGTGCCAGCAGCTTAGGGGACCAGGGTGGCATTCAGTACTTC